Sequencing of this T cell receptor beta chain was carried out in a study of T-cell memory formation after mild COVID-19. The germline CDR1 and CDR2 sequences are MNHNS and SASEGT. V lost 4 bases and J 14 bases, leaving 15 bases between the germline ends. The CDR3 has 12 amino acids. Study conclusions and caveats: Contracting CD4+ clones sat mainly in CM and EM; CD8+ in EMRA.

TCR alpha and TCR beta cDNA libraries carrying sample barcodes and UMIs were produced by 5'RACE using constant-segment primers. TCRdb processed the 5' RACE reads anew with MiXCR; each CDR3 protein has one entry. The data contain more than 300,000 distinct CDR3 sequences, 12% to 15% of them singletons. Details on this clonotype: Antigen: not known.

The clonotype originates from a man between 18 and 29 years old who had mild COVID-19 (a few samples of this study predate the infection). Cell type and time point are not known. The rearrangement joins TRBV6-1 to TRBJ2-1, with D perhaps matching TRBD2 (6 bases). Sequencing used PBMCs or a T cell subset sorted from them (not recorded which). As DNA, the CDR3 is TGTGCCAGCAGTGGGACTCCATCGGGGGAGTTCTTC. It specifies CASSGTPSGEFF.